This TCR beta chain was captured in a study of CD8 T cells in ankylosing spondylitis. Study findings and constraints: The study looked at matched synovial fluid samples from ankylosing spondylitis patients. Disease-linked clones were reported to be significantly enriched there. Characteristic, it appeared, of ankylosing spondylitis blood was a TCR beta motif of eight highly homologous variants.

TCRdb called the 5' RACE reads again in MiXCR, with one record for every CDR3 protein. The repertoire holds about 260,000 distinct CDR3 sequences, with around 20% as singletons. The CDR3 is 15 amino acids. CDR1 and CDR2 (germline): GTSNPN, SVGIG (reference sequence). V gave up 0 bases and J gave up 0 bases; unmatched junction bases: 1. On this clonotype itself: Its antigen is undetermined.

The chain carries TRBV30 and TRBJ2-2; TRBD2 aligns across 7 bases. The origin of this receptor is a male donor with ankylosing spondylitis or in good health (not recorded which). Material: blood, either unsorted or a sorted T cell fraction (not recorded which). The CDR3 nucleotides read TGTGCCTGGAGTGTTACTAGCGCGAACACCGGGGAGCTGTTTTTT. Translating it yields CAWSVTSANTGELFF.